Listed below are T cell receptor beta chains from one sample, sequenced in a study of T cell repertoires in cytomegalovirus infection. TCRdb fed the reads into MiXCR, producing one record per CDR3 protein. The sample lists about 260,000 distinct CDR3 sequences, around 9% occurring once. The material sequenced was PBMCs. The source is a human donor in good health (CMV status not recorded). Some clones in this sample may be carry-over from other donors' samples. The CDR3 runs from the conserved cysteine through the conserved F or W. Fields, in order: clone size, J gene, V gene, CDR3 protein. Size is omitted from some rows. Given values are once, few, many or a class for expanded clones.

clone size: many
J gene: TRBJ1-5
V gene: TRBV28
CDR3 protein: CASSLTTGNQPQHF

clone size: many
J gene: TRBJ2-1
V gene: TRBV7-7
CDR3 protein: CASSRDRYNEQFF

clone size: many
J gene: TRBJ2-7
V gene: TRBV3-1
CDR3 protein: CASTGRPGEQYF

clone size: -
J gene: TRBJ2-6
V gene: TRBV28
CDR3 protein: CASSFVGANVLTF

clone size: -
J gene: TRBJ2-3
V gene: TRBV20-1
CDR3 protein: CSVPTGGRIDTQYF

clone size: few
J gene: TRBJ1-1
V gene: TRBV2
CDR3 protein: CASSEYGVRLGTEAFF

clone size: -
J gene: TRBJ2-3
V gene: TRBV6-2/TRBV6-3
CDR3 protein: CASSYAGVLGTQYF

clone size: -
J gene: TRBJ2-7
V gene: TRBV25-1
CDR3 protein: CASTPGTPSYEQYF

clone size: many
J gene: TRBJ2-5
V gene: TRBV7-2
CDR3 protein: CASSAGGLGYGGETQYF

clone size: many
J gene: TRBJ1-5
V gene: TRBV6-2/TRBV6-3
CDR3 protein: CASSKQGVEISQPQHF

clone size: few
J gene: TRBJ1-6
V gene: TRBV25-1
CDR3 protein: CASSDLGQGVSSPLHF

clone size: many
J gene: TRBJ2-2
V gene: TRBV4-1
CDR3 protein: CASSQEVGGELFF